Ten or more counts support the clone carrying this T cell receptor beta chain. This record comes from a study of OX40 agonist ivuxolimab in advanced cancers. On the study more broadly: The patients got ivuxolimab, which is an agonistic anti-OX40 (CD134) antibody. Patients got intravenous ivuxolimab at 0.01 to 10 mg/kg every 2 weeks. Partial responses were seen in three patients, one with hepatocellular carcinoma and two with cutaneous melanoma.

Method: immunoSEQ multiplex PCR; TCRdb's copy keeps in-frame clones and lacks some. The repertoire consists of roughly 9,400 clones, with roughly 71% occurring once and the leading ten covering roughly 26%. CDR1 and CDR2 (germline): SNHLY, FYNNEI. Trimming took 3 bases from V and 5 from J, leaving 19 bases between them. The CDR3 totals 16 residues. V gene TRBV2 combines with J gene TRBJ1-2; a weak D match, TRBD1 (6 bases). Here the sequenced sample was CD4+ or CD8+ T cells sorted from blood, taken in a trial of the OX40 agonist ivuxolimab. The source of this sequence is an adult with an advanced solid tumor such as melanoma, head and neck, liver or kidney cancer. CDR3 DNA: TGTGCCAGCAGTGAGGACAGCTCCTCCCTTGTGTATGGCTACACCTTC. It codes for CASSEDSSSLVYGYTF. Filled out from reference TRBV2 and TRBJ1-2, the complete variable domain reads EPEVTQTPSHQVTQMGQEVILRCVPISNHLYFYWYRQILGQKVEFLVSFYNNEISEKSEIFDDQFSVERPDGSNFTLKIRSTKLEDSAMYFCASSEDSSSLVYGYTFGSGTRLTVV.